Sequencing of this T cell receptor (beta chain) was carried out in a study of human T cells and chemical hapten exposure. Study summary: Patients additionally received therapeutic doses of diphenylcyclopropenone on the scalp once a week, and this continued throughout the approximately 25-week study.

J gave up 0 bases and V 7 bases, and 2 bases lay outside the gene matches. This CDR3 has 15 amino acids. In germline, CDR1 is MNHEY, CDR2 SVGEGT. Each CDR3 protein is one row after TCRdb ran MiXCR on the RACE reads. The table records around 120,000 distinct CDR3 sequences, roughly 13% of them present only once. The time point denotes: patch test 1, 2 weeks after DPC sensitization. Documented treatment: therapeutic diphenylcyclopropenone sensitization with weekly scalp DPC. People who gave samples had alopecia, were 18 to 70 years old, and were suitable for DPC. This clonotype was sampled from a man between 18 and 29 years old with alopecia areata. Some clones in this sample may be carry-over from other donors' samples. The starting material was whole blood, obtained in connection with sensitization to the hapten diphenylcyclopropenone (DPC). The chain is built from TRBV6-2 or TRBV6-3 and TRBJ2-1; 11 positions agree with TRBD2. The CDR3: CASTGLAGSYNEQFF. CDR3 sequence (DNA): TGTGCCAGCACCGGACTAGCGGGCTCCTACAATGAGCAGTTCTTC.